This record concerns one T cell receptor (beta chain) sequence. The target antigen is unknown. The CDR3 is 14 residues long. Per the germline V gene, CDR1 is SGHNT and CDR2 is YYREEE (reference sequence). The J segment lost 7 bases and the V segment lost 4 bases, leaving 5 bases of the junction unmatched. These data come from a study of cytomegalovirus exposure and HLA in healthy donors. Study-level findings and limits: There were several of the most significant clusters that appeared linked to common viral pathogens in a later analysis.

The study ran its PCR with 60 Vbeta and 13 Jbeta primers. Using immunoSEQ multiplex PCR, the repertoire was profiled, and TCRdb retains in-frame clones only, with some absent. The sample has 210,000 or so clones; approximately 80% are singletons. This chain joins TRBV5-4 and TRBJ2-1, with TRBD2 identical over 10 bases. The source of this sequence is a girl between 5 and 17 years old in good health and CMV-seronegative. The sequencing sample was made of PBMCs. The CDR3: CASSRGLAENEQFF. In nucleotides, the CDR3 is TGTGCCAGCAGCCGCGGACTAGCGGAAAATGAGCAGTTCTTC. The full variable domain, in which reference TRBV5-4 and TRBJ2-1 provide the parts outside the CDR3, is ETGVTQSPTHLIKTRGQQVTLRCSSQSGHNTVSWYQQALGQGPQFIFQYYREEENGRGNFPPRFSGLQFPNYSSELNVNALELDDSALYLCASSRGLAENEQFFGPGTRLTVL.